This TCR beta chain is from a study of blood T cell repertoires in COVID-19. About the research overall: Donors in the United States, Italy and Spain gave samples during acute or convalescent COVID-19.

After removal of 4 bases from V and 6 bases from J, the junction contained 6 bases not matched to a gene. This CDR3 contains 15 residues. Here immunoSEQ multiplex PCR was the method, and the copy in TCRdb shows in-frame clones only, minus some. The sample has roughly 84,000 clones, approximately 80% seen once; the top ten hold 9.5% to 15%. Sequenced sample: peripheral blood. The receptor was derived from a woman aged 40 to 49 with active or convalescent COVID-19. The chain has TRBV5-3 and TRBJ2-7, with TRBD2 identical over 14 bases. TRBV5-3 carries the ORF label, with uncertain function. The CDR3 DNA reads as TGTGCCAGAAGCCCGGGACTAGCGGGGGCCCCCGAGCAGTACTTC. It translates to CARSPGLAGAPEQYF.